This passage covers 21 T cell receptor beta chains from one sample sequenced in a study of spatial heterogeneity in lung cancer. TCRdb re-analysed the 5' RACE reads in MiXCR, keeping a single row per CDR3 protein. The table has 110,000 or so distinct CDR3 sequences, roughly 10% seen once; the top ten hold less than 25%. This sample's time point: blood at routine non-recurrence follow-up after resection. The material sequenced was PBMCs, taken at follow-up. All receptors come from a female donor with early-stage non-small cell lung cancer.

This clonotype has at least ten counts. The CDR3: CASSPGQGANNEQFF. As DNA, the CDR3 is TGTGCCAGCTCACCTGGACAGGGGGCAAACAATGAGCAGTTCTTC. This chain links TRBV18 with TRBJ2-1, with 11 positions matching TRBD1. From germline, CDR1 is KGHSH and CDR2 LQKENI. V was clipped by 3 bases and J by 5 bases; unmatched bases: 3. The length of the CDR3 is 15 residues.

There are many counts of this clonotype. This rearrangement joins TRBV29-1 to TRBJ2-7, with 7 positions matching TRBD1. The CDR3 has 12 residues. The V segment lost 3 bases and the J segment 2 bases; nucleotides outside the gene matches: 1. CDR1 and CDR2 (germline): SQVTM, ANQGSEA. In DNA form, the CDR3 reads TGCAGCGTTGAGGGACAGACCTACGAGCAGTACTTC. It translates to CSVEGQTYEQYF.

This clonotype has only a few counts. The V gene is TRBV6-5, the J gene TRBJ2-2; D perhaps matches TRBD2 (5 bases). CDR3 length equals 17 residues. The V end was cut by 8 bases, the J end by 4 bases, with 23 bases between. Germline V gene lookup returns CDR1 MNHEY and CDR2 SVGAGI. As DNA, the CDR3 is TGTGCCAGCTCCTCCCCTGGGTCTAGCCGGTCCACCGGGGAGCTGTTTTTT. Translating gives CASSSPGSSRSTGELFF.

The genes are TRBV6-1 and TRBJ2-3; 12 bases are shared with TRBD2. Germline V gives CDR1 MNHNS, CDR2 SASEGT. V lost 4 bases, J lost 1 base, and 3 bases stayed unmatched. The CDR3 contains 16 residues. The CDR3 protein is CASSAGLAGRTDTQYF. The DNA of the CDR3 is TGTGCCAGCAGTGCTGGACTAGCGGGACGCACAGATACGCAGTATTTT.

J is TRBJ2-7 and V is TRBV20-1; no clear D. The V gene's germline CDR1 is DFQATT and CDR2 SNEGSKA (reference sequence). CDR3 length: 13 residues. The V end was cut by 1 base, the J end by 6 bases, with 13 bases between. The CDR3 nucleotides read TGCAGTGCTAGAGTGGGCGAGCCCTCCGAGCAGTACTTC. Protein: CSARVGEPSEQYF.

This clonotype showed up many times. This chain links TRBV7-2 with TRBJ2-4; the match to TRBD2 covers 12 bases. Trimming cost V 7 bases and J 3 bases; bases outside gene matches: 10. This CDR3 has 17 residues. CDR1 and CDR2 from the germline V gene are SGHTA and FQGNSA. CDR3 protein: CASTQYRTSGNKNIQYF. The CDR3 DNA reads as TGTGCCAGCACCCAATATCGGACTAGCGGGAACAAAAACATTCAGTACTTC. Based on the CDR3 plus reference TRBV7-2 and TRBJ2-4, the full variable domain is GAGVSQSPSNKVTEKGKDVELRCDPISGHTALYWYRQSLGQGLEFLIYFQGNSAPDKSGLPSDRFSAERTGGSVSTLTIQRTQQEDSAVYLCASTQYRTSGNKNIQYFGAGTRLSVL.

This clonotype was detected ten times or more. The V gene is TRBV6-6, the J gene TRBJ2-6; no firm D call. Trimming cost V 4 bases and J 0 bases, with 7 bases left between them. The CDR3 spans 15 residues. The germline CDR1 and CDR2 sequences are MNHNY and SVGAGI (reference sequence). CDR3 DNA: TGTGCCAGCAGTTCTCTGACCTCTGGGGCCAACGTCCTGACTTTC. It codes for CASSSLTSGANVLTF.

This clonotype was found many times. The chain recombines TRBV5-1 with TRBJ2-1, with D hard to call. Trimming stripped 4 bases from V and 0 bases from J, with 11 bases between. The length of the CDR3 is 15 residues. Germline CDR1 and CDR2: SGHRS and YFSETQ. CDR3 in DNA: TGCGCCAGCAGCCCTGGTCAAAGCTCCTACAATGAGCAGTTCTTC. As protein: CASSPGQSSYNEQFF. The full variable domain, rest sourced from reference TRBV5-1 and TRBJ2-1, is KAGVTQTPRYLIKTRGQQVTLSCSPISGHRSVSWYQQTPGQGLQFLFEYFSETQRNKGNFPGRFSGRQFSNSRSEMNVSTLELGDSALYLCASSPGQSSYNEQFFGPGTRLTVL.

Many counts were recorded for this clonotype. This chain connects TRBV3-1 to TRBJ2-3; no firm D call. Germline assignment: CDR1 LGHDT and CDR2 YNNKEL (reference sequence). Trimming took off 4 bases at V and 4 bases at J, with 6 bases between the two ends. This CDR3 has 12 amino acids. The CDR3: CASSPFPDTQYF. For the CDR3, the DNA is TGTGCCAGCAGCCCATTCCCAGATACGCAGTATTTT.

This clonotype was picked up a small number of times. CDR3 in DNA: TGTGCCAGTTCCCTTGGGGGCACTGGGGCCAACGTCCTGACTTTC. Protein sequence: CASSLGGTGANVLTF. V usage is TRBV6-2 or TRBV6-3 and J usage is TRBJ2-6; D possibly corresponds to TRBD1 (6 bases). Germline values: CDR1 MNHEY, CDR2 SVGEGT. The V and J ends lost 9 bases and 2 bases respectively, with 14 bases between them. This CDR3 spans 15 amino acids.

Many counts were recorded for this clonotype. V gene TRBV6-6 combines with J gene TRBJ1-1; D remains ambiguous. The V end lost 5 bases, the J end lost 2 bases, and 9 bases lay between the germline ends. CDR3 length: 13 residues. Germline loops: CDR1 MNHNY, CDR2 SVGAGI (reference sequence). CDR3 sequence: CASSTQRNTEAFF. DNA of the CDR3: TGTGCCAGCAGTACACAGAGAAACACTGAAGCTTTCTTT.

This clonotype has more than one count but fewer than ten. This chain joins TRBV6-5 and TRBJ1-1; TRBD1 matches at 10 bases. V lost 6 bases, J lost 5 bases, and 3 bases stayed unmatched. The CDR3 is 13 amino acids. Germline V gene lookup returns CDR1 MNHEY and CDR2 SVGAGI. In DNA form, the CDR3 reads TGTGCCAGCAGAGGACAGGGGGGTACTGAAGCTTTCTTT. As protein: CASRGQGGTEAFF.

This clonotype was observed a handful of times. V gene TRBV12-3 or TRBV12-4 combines with J gene TRBJ1-2, with 9 bases that match TRBD1. The CDR3 runs to 14 residues. V lost 5 bases to trimming and J lost 2 bases; unmatched junction nucleotides: 3. CDR3 residues: CASSLGTGNYGYTF. The CDR3, as DNA: TGTGCCAGCAGTCTCGGGACAGGGAACTATGGCTACACCTTC.

This clonotype occurred a few times. The CDR3 sequence: CASSLAGAYEQYV. The CDR3 DNA follows: TGTGCCAGCAGCTTAGCAGGAGCCTACGAGCAGTACGTC. V and J are TRBV7-9 and TRBJ2-7; D unresolved. V lost 0 bases and J lost 2, with 5 bases in between. Germline V CDR1 and CDR2: SEHNR, FQNEAQ (reference sequence). The CDR3 runs to 13 residues.

This chain links TRBV5-1 with TRBJ1-1; D possibly corresponds to TRBD1 (5 bases). Germline V gives CDR1 SGHRS, CDR2 YFSETQ. V was clipped by 0 bases and J by 10 bases, with 19 bases between them. The CDR3 has 15 residues. This chain's CDR3 is CASSLAGQISGGAFF. Here the CDR3 DNA reads TGCGCCAGCAGCTTGGCCGGGCAGATCTCCGGGGGAGCTTTCTTT.

This sequence joins TRBV25-1 and TRBJ2-7; possibly TRBD1 for D (6 bases). In germline, CDR1 is MGHDK, CDR2 SYGVNS. The CDR3 contains 16 residues. V was pared by 3 bases and J by 5 bases, with 20 bases between. CDR3 coding DNA: TGTGCCAGCAGTGACCTCCGGGACACCAAACCACACGAGCAGTACTTC. Translated: CASSDLRDTKPHEQYF.

This chain connects TRBV6-5 to TRBJ2-5, with D unresolved. CDR1 and CDR2 from the germline V gene are MNHEY and SVGAGI. V lost 0 bases and J 5 bases, leaving 10 bases between the germline ends. This CDR3 comprises 14 residues. This chain's CDR3 is CASSYSRTSETQYF. In nucleotides, the CDR3 is TGTGCCAGCAGTTACTCGAGGACGTCGGAGACCCAGTACTTC.

The J gene is TRBJ2-3, the V gene TRBV5-6, with D unresolved. The V and J ends lost 2 bases and 2 bases respectively, with 9 bases between them. The CDR3 spans 14 residues. From germline, CDR1 is SGHDT and CDR2 YYEEEE. CDR3 in amino acids: CASSFIGFTDTQYF. CDR3 nucleotide sequence: TGTGCCAGCAGCTTCATCGGCTTCACAGATACGCAGTATTTT. The full variable domain, its missing parts supplied by reference TRBV5-6 and TRBJ2-3, is DAGVTQSPTHLIKTRGQQVTLRCSPKSGHDTVSWYQQALGQGPQFIFQYYEEEERQRGNFPDRFSGHQFPNYSSELNVNALLLGDSALYLCASSFIGFTDTQYFGPGTRLTVL.

There are a few counts of this clonotype. DNA of the CDR3: TGCAGCGTTAAGGCTAGCGGGGACTCCTACGAGCAGTACTTC. This encodes CSVKASGDSYEQYF. The chain joins TRBV29-1 to TRBJ2-7; 9 bases align to TRBD2. Germline loops: CDR1 SQVTM, CDR2 ANQGSEA. V gave up 5 bases and J gave up 0 bases; unmatched junction bases: 5. The CDR3 covers 14 residues.

This clonotype has more than one count but fewer than ten. The rearrangement uses TRBV7-2 and TRBJ2-2; 9 bases are a match to TRBD1. Germline lookup yields CDR1 SGHTA and CDR2 FQGNSA. J was trimmed by 3 bases and V by 1 base; bases with no gene match: 3. The CDR3 runs to 16 residues. This chain's CDR3 is CASSLVGTGYTGELFF. Here the CDR3 DNA reads TGTGCCAGCAGCTTAGTGGGGACAGGGTACACCGGGGAGCTGTTTTTT.

This clonotype was seen more than once but under ten times. The rearrangement links TRBV27 to TRBJ1-1, with TRBD1 matching 8 bases. The germline gives CDR1 MNHEY, CDR2 SMNVEV (reference sequence). V was pared by 5 bases and J by 5 bases, with 7 bases of the junction left unmatched. The CDR3 is 14 amino acids. The CDR3 coding sequence is TGTGCCAGCAGTCTCAGGGGGCTAGGAACTGAAGCTTTCTTT. Protein product: CASSLRGLGTEAFF.